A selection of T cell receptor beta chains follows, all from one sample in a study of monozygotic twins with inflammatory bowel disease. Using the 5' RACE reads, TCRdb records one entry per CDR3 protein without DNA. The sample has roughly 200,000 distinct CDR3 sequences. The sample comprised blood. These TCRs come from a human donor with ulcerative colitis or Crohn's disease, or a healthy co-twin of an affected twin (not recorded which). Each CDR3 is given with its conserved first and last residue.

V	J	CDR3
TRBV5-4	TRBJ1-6	CASSSAGGNNSPLHF
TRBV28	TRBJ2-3	CASSLLGDSTDTQYF
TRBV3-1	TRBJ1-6	CASSLLGQSYNSPLHF
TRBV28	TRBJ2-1	CASSLRARGWNEQFF
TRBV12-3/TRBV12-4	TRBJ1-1	CASSTVENTEAFF
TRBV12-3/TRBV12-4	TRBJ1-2	CASFDRGASGYTF
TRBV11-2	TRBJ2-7	CASSFHSYEQYF
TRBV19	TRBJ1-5	CASSLGQGTSNQPQHF
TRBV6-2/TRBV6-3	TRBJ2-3	CASSLRDTQDTQYF
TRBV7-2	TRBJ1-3	CASSVGVGNSGNTIYF
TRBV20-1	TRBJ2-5	CSASDARETQYF
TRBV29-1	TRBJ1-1	CSVGVEGLNTEAFF
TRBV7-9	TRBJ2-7	CASSLKGREQYF
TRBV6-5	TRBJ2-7	CASSYFGGSYEQYF
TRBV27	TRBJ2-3	CASSSPLGGAGGRVTQYF
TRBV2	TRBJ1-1	CASRGDTGRAFF
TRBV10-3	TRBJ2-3	CAIRTETGSADTQYF